One sample yielded the 29 T cell receptor beta chains listed below, sequenced in a study of OX40 agonist ivuxolimab in advanced cancers. To prepare the library, the immunoSEQ multiplex PCR assay was applied. The clones in this table, taken by TCRdb from immuneACCESS, are in-frame only. Not every clone is retained; where verified, under half of the shortfall comes from an unresolved V gene, and the cause of the rest is unknown. The sample table holds approximately 18,000 clones, of which about 70% were seen once. Clones ranked in the top ten supply around 35% of the sample. The input for sequencing was CD4+ or CD8+ T cells sorted from blood, taken in a trial of the OX40 agonist ivuxolimab. All receptors derive from an adult with an advanced solid tumor such as melanoma, head and neck, liver or kidney cancer.

The rearrangement links TRBV15 to TRBJ1-2; 7 bases map to TRBD1. V dropped 3 bases and J dropped 4; count of bases not matched to a gene: 17. The CDR3 length is 18 residues. CDR1 and CDR2 (germline): LNHNV, YYDKDF (reference sequence). CDR3 residues: CATSSFQDRRISFYGYTF. The CDR3 nucleotides read TGTGCCACCAGCAGTTTTCAGGACAGGCGCATTTCATTCTATGGCTACACCTTC.

The gene calls are TRBV7-9 and TRBJ1-4; D might be TRBD1 (6 bases). The V end lost 2 bases, the J end lost 8 bases, and 12 bases lay between the germline ends. CDR1 and CDR2 (germline): SEHNR, FQNEAQ (reference sequence). CDR3 length: 14 amino acids. CDR3: CASSLRGEEEKLFF. The CDR3, as DNA: TGTGCCAGCAGCTTAAGGGGGGAGGAGGAAAAACTGTTTTTT.

J is TRBJ1-3 and V is TRBV27; D is possibly TRBD1 (5 bases). This CDR3 spans 15 amino acids. CDR1 and CDR2 from the germline V gene are MNHEY and SMNVEV (reference sequence). Trimming removed 2 bases at V and 3 bases at J, with 11 bases between. CDR3 nucleotide sequence: TGTGCCAGCAGTTTAAGCGGGACTTTTGGAAACACCATATATTTT. Protein: CASSLSGTFGNTIYF.

This clone showed up just a few times. This sequence joins TRBV25-1 and TRBJ2-1; D possibly corresponds to TRBD2 (6 bases). Germline loops: CDR1 MGHDK, CDR2 SYGVNS. CDR3 size: 14 residues. V dropped 1 base and J dropped 9 bases, with 13 bases sitting between them. This chain's CDR3 is CASSELGDSGEQFF. CDR3 nucleotides: TGTGCCAGCAGTGAATTGGGGGACTCAGGTGAGCAGTTCTTC. Looking up the rest from reference TRBV25-1 and TRBJ2-1 gives the full variable domain: EADIYQTPRYLVIGTGKKITLECSQTMGHDKMYWYQQDPGMELHLIHYSYGVNSTEKGDLSSESTVSRIRTEHFPLTLESARPSHTSQYLCASSELGDSGEQFFGPGTRLTVL.

In its sample, this clone was seen once. V is TRBV11-2 and J is TRBJ2-1; D tentatively reads TRBD1 or TRBD2 (5 bases each). The CDR3 runs to 15 residues. V lost 1 base to trimming and J lost 5 bases, with 12 bases between them. Germline CDR1 and CDR2: SGHAT and FQNNGV. CDR3 protein: CASSLVGVVHNEQFF. CDR3 DNA: TGTGCCAGCAGCTTAGTGGGGGTGGTACACAATGAGCAGTTCTTC.

A single count supports this clone. The V gene is TRBV5-1, the J gene TRBJ1-1; D gene uncertain. The CDR3 is made up of 11 amino acids. With 4 bases removed from V and 7 bases from J, the gap between germline ends came to 8 bases. Germline V lookup: CDR1 SGHRS, CDR2 YFSETQ. The CDR3 region has the DNA TGCGCCAGCAGCCCCGGACGTGAAGCTTTCTTT. Translated: CASSPGREAFF.

The chain is built from TRBV2 and TRBJ2-3; no definite D call. This CDR3 region has 11 residues. The V end lost 4 bases, the J end lost 5 bases, and 4 bases lay between the germline ends. From germline, CDR1 is SNHLY and CDR2 FYNNEI. The CDR3 DNA is TGTGCCAGCAGTGGAGAAGATACGCAGTATTTT. It codes for CASSGEDTQYF.

The chain couples TRBV2 to TRBJ2-1; D unresolved. The CDR3 consists of 14 residues. Deletions cut 4 bases from V and 0 bases from J, with 7 bases between. The germline V gene has CDR1 SNHLY and CDR2 FYNNEI. The CDR3 loop reads CASSGPTSYNEQFF. The CDR3 DNA follows: TGTGCCAGCAGTGGACCGACCTCCTACAATGAGCAGTTCTTC.

This clone was counted a few times. The V and J genes are TRBV6-5 and TRBJ1-1; no clear D gene. The CDR3 is 15 residues long. Trimming pared 2 bases from V and 3 bases from J, leaving 13 bases between. The germline CDR1 and CDR2 sequences are MNHEY and SVGAGI. CDR3 sequence (DNA): TGTGCCAGCAGTTACAACCCACTCCTCGACACTGAAGCTTTCTTT. Translating it yields CASSYNPLLDTEAFF.

This chain joins TRBV13 and TRBJ2-1, with D possibly TRBD2 on 6 matching bases. Germline loops: CDR1 PRHDT, CDR2 FYEKMQ (reference sequence). Trimming removed 0 bases at V and 4 bases at J, with 10 bases between. This CDR3 contains 15 residues. The CDR3 DNA sequence: TGTGCCAGCAGCTTAGGTCGGGGGACTTACAATGAGCAGTTCTTC. Protein sequence: CASSLGRGTYNEQFF.

V usage is TRBV27 and J usage is TRBJ2-1; D perhaps matches TRBD2 (6 bases). Per the germline V gene, CDR1 is MNHEY and CDR2 is SMNVEV (reference sequence). The CDR3 is 14 amino acids. Trimming left V 5 bases short and J 10 bases short, with 18 bases between. CDR3 in DNA: TGTGCCAGCAGTCCCAACCTAGCGCAGTACGAGCAGTTCTTC. This encodes CASSPNLAQYEQFF.

The chain is built from TRBV28 and TRBJ1-2; D is uncertain. The ends were cut back, 2 bases at V and 5 bases at J, with 9 bases in the middle. The CDR3 sequence is 13 residues long. Per the germline V gene, CDR1 is MDHEN and CDR2 is SYDVKM. Here the CDR3 DNA reads TGTGCCAGCAGTTTAGTTGGGGTTTATGGCTACACCTTC. Protein: CASSLVGVYGYTF.

V usage is TRBV9 and J usage is TRBJ2-2; the D gene is possibly TRBD1 (6 bases). V was clipped by 0 bases and J by 5 bases, with 11 bases between them. The CDR3 contains 15 residues. Germline CDR1 SGDLS, CDR2 YYNGEE. The CDR3 loop is CASSVGAGVTGELFF. The DNA of the CDR3 is TGTGCCAGCAGCGTAGGGGCAGGGGTTACCGGGGAGCTGTTTTTT.

This rearrangement joins TRBV10-1 to TRBJ1-1; 7 nucleotides align to TRBD1. The CDR3 extends over 15 amino acids. V lost 3 bases, J lost 1 base, and 5 bases stayed unmatched. Germline CDR1 WNHNN, CDR2 SYGVQD (reference sequence). The CDR3 protein is CASSEWRGRNTEAFF. As DNA, the CDR3 is TGCGCCAGCAGTGAATGGAGGGGGCGGAACACTGAAGCTTTCTTT.

A few counts support this clone. Other DNA sequences in this sample translate to the same CDR3. The chain combines TRBV2 with TRBJ2-2; 14 positions agree with TRBD2. Germline V gene data show CDR1 as SNHLY and CDR2 as FYNNEI. V dropped 10 bases and J dropped 1; count of bases not matched to a gene: 5. This CDR3 is built from 16 residues. The CDR3 region is CATPTSGGVNTGELFF. Here the CDR3 DNA reads TGTGCCACCCCGACTAGCGGGGGGGTGAACACCGGGGAGCTGTTTTTT.

This chain links TRBV28 with TRBJ2-3; D remains unclear. Germline CDR1 and CDR2: MDHEN and SYDVKM. The CDR3 consists of 15 residues. Trimming removed 5 bases at V and 0 bases at J, with 12 bases between. The DNA for the CDR3 is TGTGCCAGCAGTGACCTAAGCTCCAGCACAGATACGCAGTATTTT. Translated, it gives CASSDLSSSTDTQYF.

The CDR3 region is CASSILAGDETQYF. CDR3 in DNA: TGTGCCAGTAGCATACTAGCGGGTGACGAGACCCAGTACTTC. This chain connects TRBV19 to TRBJ2-5; 9 positions agree with TRBD2. J gave up 5 bases and V 6 bases, and 7 bases lay outside the gene matches. The V gene's germline CDR1 is LNHDA and CDR2 SQIVND (reference sequence). The CDR3 runs to 14 residues.

The chain carries TRBV5-1 and TRBJ2-1; maybe TRBD1 (6 bases). V was shortened by 0 bases and J by 8 bases, with 15 bases between the two germline ends. The germline V gene encodes CDR1 SGHRS and CDR2 YFSETQ. The CDR3 is 15 amino acids. This chain's CDR3 is CASSLGAQGFDEQFF. The CDR3 DNA sequence: TGCGCCAGCAGCTTGGGTGCACAGGGATTTGATGAGCAGTTCTTC.

The chain joins TRBV2 to TRBJ2-6, with a possible D match to TRBD2 (6 bases). V gave up 3 bases and J gave up 1 base, with 10 bases separating them. Germline CDR1 reads SNHLY; CDR2 reads FYNNEI. The CDR3 runs 16 residues. CDR3 sequence: CASSDGGGSGANVLTF. CDR3 in DNA: TGTGCCAGCAGTGACGGTGGAGGGTCTGGGGCCAACGTCCTGACTTTC. Full variable domain (missing parts from reference TRBV2 and TRBJ2-6): EPEVTQTPSHQVTQMGQEVILRCVPISNHLYFYWYRQILGQKVEFLVSFYNNEISEKSEIFDDQFSVERPDGSNFTLKIRSTKLEDSAMYFCASSDGGGSGANVLTFGAGSRLTVL.

The CDR3 nucleotides read TGTGCCAGTAGTGCAGGGAGTAGATCCTATAATTCACCCCTCCACTTT. Its protein product is CASSAGSRSYNSPLHF. The chain joins TRBV19 to TRBJ1-6, with TRBD1 as a possible D gene (5 bases). CDR1 and CDR2 (germline): LNHDA, SQIVND (reference sequence). The CDR3 spans 16 residues. V was pared by 5 bases and J by 1 base, with 12 bases between.

The chain recombines TRBV6-5 with TRBJ1-2; 8 nucleotides align to TRBD1. V shed 2 bases, J shed 13 bases, and the junction held 6 bases outside the gene matches. From germline, CDR1 is MNHEY and CDR2 SVGAGI. The CDR3 loop spans 12 amino acids. The CDR3 reads CASSYPGQAGTF. CDR3 coding DNA: TGTGCCAGCAGTTACCCGGGACAGGCGGGCACCTTC.

In this sample, this clone turned up a few times. V is TRBV7-2 and J is TRBJ1-1; D is perhaps TRBD1 (5 bases). V lost 1 base and J 4 bases, leaving 13 bases between the germline ends. The length of the CDR3 is 15 residues. The germline V gene has CDR1 SGHTA and CDR2 FQGNSA. The CDR3 is CASSLEIGATTEAFF. The CDR3 coding sequence is TGTGCCAGCAGCTTAGAAATCGGGGCCACCACTGAAGCTTTCTTT.

CDR3 amino acids: CASSWTSERFDEQFF. The CDR3 DNA follows: TGTGCCAGCAGCTGGACTAGCGAGCGTTTCGATGAGCAGTTCTTC. The chain combines TRBV27 with TRBJ2-1; TRBD2 matches at 9 bases. The length of the CDR3 is 15 residues. Germline CDR1 and CDR2: MNHEY and SMNVEV (reference sequence). J gave up 8 bases and V 6 bases, and 11 bases lay outside the gene matches.

This clone is labeled medium-sized. V is TRBV27 and J is TRBJ2-1; tentative D call: TRBD1 (6 bases). CDR1 is MNHEY, CDR2 SMNVEV, per germline (reference sequence). CDR3 length: 17 amino acids. V lost 0 bases to trimming and J lost 4 bases, with 16 bases between them. CDR3 DNA sequence: TGTGCCAGCAGTTTATCGATGGACAGTGGCGAATACAATGAGCAGTTCTTC. Translated, it gives CASSLSMDSGEYNEQFF.

The V and J genes are TRBV9 and TRBJ2-3; weak D call: TRBD2 (6 bases). The CDR3 length is 15 residues. Germline V gene data show CDR1 as SGDLS and CDR2 as YYNGEE. The germline V and J ends were trimmed by 0 bases and 6 bases, with 14 bases remaining between them. This CDR3 reads CASSVVGGEGDTQYF. DNA for the CDR3: TGTGCCAGCAGCGTAGTTGGCGGGGAAGGGGATACGCAGTATTTT.

The V call is TRBV7-8, the J call TRBJ2-3; 8 bases are a match to TRBD2. There are 16 residues in the CDR3. CDR1 SGHVS and CDR2 FQNEAQ come from the germline V gene. V lost 1 base and J lost 6; bases outside the gene matches: 9. CDR3 nucleotides: TGTGCCAGCAGCTTAGGTAGCGGGGACCCCCAGGATACGCAGTATTTT. Translation: CASSLGSGDPQDTQYF.

The chain joins TRBV11-2 to TRBJ2-1; tentatively, D is TRBD1 or TRBD2 (5 bases each). There are 15 residues in the CDR3. The V gene's germline CDR1 is SGHAT and CDR2 FQNNGV. With 5 bases removed from V and 2 bases from J, the gap between germline ends came to 13 bases. CDR3 loop: CASSGAGVPYNEQFF. DNA of the CDR3: TGTGCCAGCAGCGGGGCCGGGGTCCCCTACAATGAGCAGTTCTTC.

This clone was recorded only once. The V and J genes are TRBV25-1 and TRBJ2-5; unclear D gene. Trimming took 4 bases from V and 7 from J, leaving 7 bases between them. The CDR3 loop spans 11 amino acids. CDR1 is MGHDK, CDR2 SYGVNS, per germline. The CDR3: CASSGLGTQYF. CDR3 sequence (DNA): TGTGCCAGCAGTGGACTGGGGACCCAGTACTTC.

As regards this clone: A junction boundary mismatches the germline segment, possibly from a read error. The rearrangement joins TRBV6-1 to TRBJ1-4; no firm D call. The CDR3 extends over 10 amino acids. Germline V gives CDR1 MNHNS, CDR2 SASEGT. DNA for the CDR3: TGTGCCAGCAGGGAAGAAAAACTGTTTTTT. This encodes CASREEKLFF.